Below are 23 T cell receptor beta chains sequenced from a single sample in a study of blood T cell repertoires in COVID-19. Here immunoSEQ multiplex PCR was the method, and the copy in TCRdb shows in-frame clones only, minus some. There are roughly 170,000 clones in the sample; about 78% occur only once, and around 15% lies in the top ten. Sequenced input: PBMCs or T cells enriched from blood (not recorded which). These receptors were collected from a woman aged 45 to 65 who had recovered from COVID-19.

The chain is built from TRBV3-1 (or the pseudogene TRBV3-2) and TRBJ1-4; D is ambiguous. Germline assignment: CDR1 LGHDT and CDR2 YNNKEL (reference sequence). The V gene lost 1 base and the J gene lost 8 bases, with 8 bases spanning the gap. This CDR3 region has 13 residues. Here the CDR3 DNA reads TGTGCCAGCAGCCAAGTTAGAGGAGAAAAACTGTTTTTT. As protein: CASSQVRGEKLFF.

Ten or more counts support this clone. V is TRBV6-6 and J is TRBJ1-1, with a tentative D call TRBD1 (5 bases). The ends were cut back, 7 bases at V and 3 bases at J, with 15 bases in the middle. The CDR3 sequence is 14 residues long. The V gene's germline CDR1 is MNHNY and CDR2 SVGAGI (reference sequence). CDR3 loop: CASISGGGDTEAFF. The DNA of the CDR3 is TGTGCCAGCATTTCCGGCGGGGGGGACACTGAAGCTTTCTTT.

This chain joins TRBV6-2 or TRBV6-3 and TRBJ2-5; unclear D gene. Germline V gene sequence: CDR1 MNHEY, CDR2 SVGEGT. Trimming stripped 2 bases from V and 2 bases from J, with 3 bases between. The CDR3 has 12 residues. DNA of the CDR3: TGTGCCAGCAGTTACACACAAGAGACCCAGTACTTC. This translates into CASSYTQETQYF.

The chain couples TRBV30 to TRBJ2-1, with D perhaps matching TRBD1 (5 bases). This CDR3 comprises 15 residues. Germline V lookup: CDR1 GTSNPN, CDR2 SVGIG (reference sequence). Trimming removed 4 bases from V and 8 bases from J, with 21 bases in between. The CDR3 region has the DNA TGTGCCTGGATTAGGGGTTCCGGCCGACATCATGAGCAGTTCTTC. This encodes CAWIRGSGRHHEQFF.

Note on this clone: At one end, the junction sequence differs from germline, possibly due to a read error. The J gene is TRBJ1-6, the V gene TRBV30, with D possibly being TRBD1 (5 bases). CDR1 and CDR2 from the germline V gene are GTSNPN and SVGIG (reference sequence). The CDR3 runs to 13 residues. Here the CDR3 DNA reads TGCCGGGAGGGGAGACGGTATAATTCACCCCTCCACTTT. Protein sequence: CREGRRYNSPLHF.

CDR3 DNA: TGTGCCAGCAGCCACCGATGGTCTTCGGACGAGCAGTACTTC. Amino acid sequence: CASSHRWSSDEQYF. The chain recombines TRBV28 with TRBJ2-7; D unclear. Germline V gene sequence: CDR1 MDHEN, CDR2 SYDVKM. The CDR3 spans 14 residues. V lost 6 bases, J lost 5 bases, and 17 bases lay in between.

The chain has TRBV14 and TRBJ2-7; possibly TRBD2 for D (5 bases). Germline CDR1 is SGHDN and CDR2 is FVKESK. This CDR3 contains 14 residues. The germline V and J ends were trimmed by 2 bases and 6 bases, with 14 bases remaining between them. The CDR3 is CASSQRTTRGEQYF. The DNA of the CDR3 is TGTGCCAGCAGCCAAAGGACCACCCGGGGCGAGCAGTACTTC.

V usage is TRBV28 and J usage is TRBJ1-1; possibly TRBD1 for D (5 bases). Trimming left V 9 bases short and J 0 bases short, with 11 bases between. The V gene's germline CDR1 is MDHEN and CDR2 SYDVKM. The CDR3 has 13 residues. The CDR3 nucleotides read TGTGCCAGTTTGGGACTGTTGAACACTGAAGCTTTCTTT. It is translated as CASLGLLNTEAFF.

This rearrangement joins TRBV7-2 to TRBJ1-5, with a weak D call TRBD1 (6 bases). Germline V CDR1 and CDR2: SGHTA, FQGNSA. Trimming stripped 5 bases from V and 3 bases from J, with 14 bases between. CDR3 length: 15 residues. The CDR3 nucleotides are TGTGCCAGCAGCCTAGATGGACAGTACAATCAGCCCCAGCATTTT. Protein product: CASSLDGQYNQPQHF.

The V and J genes are TRBV30 and TRBJ2-1; the match to TRBD2 covers 8 bases. Germline V gene sequence: CDR1 GTSNPN, CDR2 SVGIG (reference sequence). The CDR3 has 12 residues. Trimming at V came to 5 bases and at J to 7 bases, leaving 4 bases not matched to a gene. CDR3 in DNA: TGTGCCTGGGCCCGGGGGGGAAATGAGCAGTTCTTC. Protein product: CAWARGGNEQFF. The full variable domain, in which reference TRBV30 and TRBJ2-1 provide the parts outside the CDR3, is SQTIHQWPATLVQPVGSPLSLECTVEGTSNPNLYWYRQAAGRGLQLLFYSVGIGQISSEVPQNLSASRPQDRQFILSSKKLLLSDSGFYLCAWARGGNEQFFGPGTRLTVL.

As to this clone: Other DNA sequences in this specimen translate into the identical CDR3. The CDR3: CASSLSGSYEQYF. The CDR3 nucleotides read TGTGCCAGCAGTTTAAGTGGGAGCTACGAGCAGTACTTC. J is TRBJ2-7 and V is TRBV27; a possible D gene is TRBD2 (5 bases). The germline gives CDR1 MNHEY, CDR2 SMNVEV (reference sequence). V dropped 2 bases and J dropped 3 bases, with 8 bases sitting between them. The CDR3 totals 13 residues.

The chain recombines TRBV11-1 with TRBJ2-1; 9 bases are shared with TRBD2. The CDR3 totals 15 residues. The germline gives CDR1 SGHAT, CDR2 FQDESV (reference sequence). The V and J ends lost 5 bases and 7 bases, in that order; junction bases with no gene match: 9. The CDR3 reads CASSKGLARGNEQFF. The CDR3 DNA sequence: TGTGCCAGCAGCAAGGGACTAGCCCGAGGTAATGAGCAGTTCTTC.

The gene calls are TRBV28 and TRBJ2-4; the D gene is possibly TRBD2 (6 bases). Germline lookup yields CDR1 MDHEN and CDR2 SYDVKM. Deletions cut 2 bases from V and 8 bases from J, with 19 bases between. This CDR3 is 16 amino acids long. CDR3 coding DNA: TGTGCCAGCAGTTTAAGCGGGTCAGGGCATTACGACATTCAGTACTTC. Translated, it gives CASSLSGSGHYDIQYF.

This clone came up a few times. This chain uses TRBV28 with TRBJ1-6, with D tentatively TRBD1 (6 bases). Germline lookup yields CDR1 MDHEN and CDR2 SYDVKM. The length of the CDR3 is 14 residues. Trimming took off 7 bases at V and 10 bases at J, with 17 bases between the two ends. The CDR3 loop reads CASNLDSVWSPLHF. CDR3 coding DNA: TGTGCCAGCAACTTGGACAGTGTGTGGTCACCCCTCCACTTT.

The chain carries TRBV6-5 and TRBJ1-3; tentative D call: TRBD1 (6 bases). The V end was cut by 6 bases, the J end by 4 bases, with 13 bases between. CDR1 is MNHEY, CDR2 SVGAGI, per germline. The CDR3 consists of 14 residues. CDR3: CASRRGIAGNTIYF. The CDR3, as DNA: TGTGCCAGCAGGAGGGGGATAGCCGGAAACACCATATATTTT.

The chain employs TRBV28 and TRBJ1-2, with D possibly matching TRBD1 (6 bases). This CDR3 has 14 amino acids. Trimming removed 5 bases at V and 6 bases at J, with 16 bases between. Germline V gene lookup returns CDR1 MDHEN and CDR2 SYDVKM. The CDR3 is CASSGWQGYDGYTF. Written as DNA, the CDR3 is TGTGCCAGCAGTGGGTGGCAGGGGTACGATGGCTACACCTTC.

For the CDR3, the DNA is TGTGCCAGCAGACCGGGACTAGCGGGAGCTGGGGGGCTGTCCTACGAGCAGTACTTC. It encodes CASRPGLAGAGGLSYEQYF. The chain couples TRBV7-2 to TRBJ2-7; 14 nucleotides agree with TRBD2. The V and J ends lost 6 bases and 1 base, in that order; junction bases with no gene match: 14. Germline-derived CDR1 and CDR2 are SGHTA and FQGNSA. This CDR3 comprises 19 residues.

The chain combines TRBV19 with TRBJ2-3; 13 nucleotides align to TRBD2. CDR1 and CDR2 (germline): LNHDA, SQIVND (reference sequence). The CDR3 is made up of 15 amino acids. J lost 3 bases, V lost 7 bases, and 4 bases had no gene match. CDR3 amino acids: CASKTGLAGTDTQYF. The CDR3 nucleotides are TGTGCCAGTAAAACGGGACTAGCGGGGACAGATACGCAGTATTTT.

V is TRBV15 and J is TRBJ2-1; maybe TRBD1 (6 bases). This CDR3 is 15 amino acids long. V shed 5 bases and J shed 15 bases, with 26 bases lying between them. The germline gives CDR1 LNHNV, CDR2 YYDKDF (reference sequence). The CDR3: CATSGGLGTLTRMFF. CDR3 sequence (DNA): TGTGCCACCAGCGGAGGCCTCGGGACACTGACTCGCATGTTCTTC.

The chain carries TRBV18 and TRBJ2-7, with 7 bases matching TRBD2. The CDR3 is 14 residues long. CDR1 and CDR2 (germline): KGHSH, LQKENI. V shed 6 bases, J shed 0 bases, and the junction held 5 bases outside the gene matches. The CDR3 region has the DNA TGTGCCAGCTCTCTACTAGCGACCTCCTACGAGCAGTACTTC. It translates to CASSLLATSYEQYF.

The table lists this clone with a count of one. The V and J genes are TRBV5-1 and TRBJ1-4, with D perhaps TRBD1 (5 bases). Per germline, CDR1 SGHRS and CDR2 YFSETQ. This CDR3 region has 15 residues. Trimming removed 4 bases at V and 2 bases at J, with 12 bases between. CDR3 in DNA: TGCGCCAGCAGCACCCTGGGGGGGACTAATGAAAAACTGTTTTTT. This encodes CASSTLGGTNEKLFF.

This clone has just one count. This chain links TRBV27 with TRBJ2-7; 7 nucleotides agree with TRBD1. This CDR3 is 15 amino acids long. The germline CDR1 and CDR2 sequences are MNHEY and SMNVEV (reference sequence). The V gene end was trimmed by 6 bases and the J gene end by 2 bases; junction bases not matched to a gene: 10. In DNA form, the CDR3 reads TGTGCCAGCAGATTACGACAGGGCCGTGCCTACGAGCAGTACTTC. Its protein product is CASRLRQGRAYEQYF.

V is TRBV13 and J is TRBJ1-1; no firm D call. The CDR3 has 14 residues. The ends were cut back, 5 bases at V and 3 bases at J, with 13 bases in the middle. The germline V gene has CDR1 PRHDT and CDR2 FYEKMQ (reference sequence). CDR3 region: CASSPLVRHTEAFF. The CDR3 region has the DNA TGTGCCAGCAGCCCACTAGTCCGCCACACTGAAGCTTTCTTT.